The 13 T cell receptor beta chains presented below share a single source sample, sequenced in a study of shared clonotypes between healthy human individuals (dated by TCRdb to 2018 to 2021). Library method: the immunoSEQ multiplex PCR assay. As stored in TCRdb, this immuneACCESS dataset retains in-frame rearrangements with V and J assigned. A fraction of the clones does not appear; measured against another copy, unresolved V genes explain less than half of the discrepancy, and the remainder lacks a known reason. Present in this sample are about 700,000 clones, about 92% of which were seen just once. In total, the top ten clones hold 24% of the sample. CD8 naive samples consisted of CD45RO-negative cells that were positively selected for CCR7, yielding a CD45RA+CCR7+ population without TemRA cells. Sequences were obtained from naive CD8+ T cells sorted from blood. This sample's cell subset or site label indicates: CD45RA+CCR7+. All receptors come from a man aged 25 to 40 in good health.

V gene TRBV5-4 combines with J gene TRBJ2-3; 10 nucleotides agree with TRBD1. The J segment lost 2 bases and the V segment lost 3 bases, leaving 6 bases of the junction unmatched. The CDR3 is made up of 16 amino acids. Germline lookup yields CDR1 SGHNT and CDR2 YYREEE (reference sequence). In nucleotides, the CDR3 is TGTGCCAGCAGCTCTTCCGGGACAGGGGCCACAGATACGCAGTATTTT. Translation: CASSSSGTGATDTQYF.

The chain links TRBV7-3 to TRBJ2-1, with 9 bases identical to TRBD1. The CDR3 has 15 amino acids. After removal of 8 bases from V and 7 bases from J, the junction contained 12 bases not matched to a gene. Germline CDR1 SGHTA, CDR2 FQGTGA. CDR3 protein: CASAGGTGRDNEQFF. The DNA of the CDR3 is TGTGCCAGCGCAGGCGGGACAGGGAGGGATAATGAGCAGTTCTTC.

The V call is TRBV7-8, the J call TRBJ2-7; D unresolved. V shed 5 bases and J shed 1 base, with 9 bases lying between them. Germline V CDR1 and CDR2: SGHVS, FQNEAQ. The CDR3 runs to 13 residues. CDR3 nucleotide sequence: TGTGCCAGCAGCCCCAGGTTATCCTACGAGCAGTACTTC. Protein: CASSPRLSYEQYF.

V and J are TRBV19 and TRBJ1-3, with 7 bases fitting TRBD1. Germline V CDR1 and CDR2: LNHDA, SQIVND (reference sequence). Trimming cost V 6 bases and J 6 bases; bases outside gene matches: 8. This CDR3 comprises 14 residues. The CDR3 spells CASSPPGQSNTIYF. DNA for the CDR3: TGTGCCAGTAGCCCCCCGGGACAGTCAAACACCATATATTTT. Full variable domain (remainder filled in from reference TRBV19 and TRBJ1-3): DGGITQSPKYLFRKEGQNVTLSCEQNLNHDAMYWYRQDPGQGLRLIYYSQIVNDFQKGDIAEGYSVSREKKESFPLTVTSAQKNPTAFYLCASSPPGQSNTIYFGEGSWLTVV.

DNA for the CDR3: TGTGCCAGCAGCACAGGACTAGCGGCCTACAATGAGCAGTTCTTC. Residues: CASSTGLAAYNEQFF. The chain couples TRBV13 to TRBJ2-1; 10 nucleotides line up with TRBD2. Germline V gene sequence: CDR1 PRHDT, CDR2 FYEKMQ (reference sequence). V shed 5 bases and J 2 bases; nucleotides not matched to a gene: 3. The CDR3 extends over 15 amino acids.

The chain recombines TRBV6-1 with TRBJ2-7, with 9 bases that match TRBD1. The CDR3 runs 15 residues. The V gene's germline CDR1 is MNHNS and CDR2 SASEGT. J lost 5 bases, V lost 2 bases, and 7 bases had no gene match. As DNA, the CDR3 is TGTGCCAGCAGTGAATTTCCGACAGGGGGGAACGAGCAGTACTTC. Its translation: CASSEFPTGGNEQYF.

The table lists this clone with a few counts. The CDR3 protein is CASTSEPTGYTF. CDR3 DNA: TGTGCCAGCACCTCCGAGCCGACGGGCTACACCTTC. The genes are TRBV13 and TRBJ1-2; D unclear. The germline V gene encodes CDR1 PRHDT and CDR2 FYEKMQ (reference sequence). This CDR3 is built from 12 residues. V was clipped by 7 bases and J by 8 bases, with 14 bases between them. Full variable domain (remainder filled in from reference TRBV13 and TRBJ1-2): AAGVIQSPRHLIKEKRETATLKCYPIPRHDTVYWYQQGPGQDPQFLISFYEKMQSDKGSIPDRFSAQQFSDYHSELNMSSLELGDSALYFCASTSEPTGYTFGSGTRLTVV.

As DNA, the CDR3 is TGTGCCAGCAGTGATCTCCGGGACCTCTGGGTTGAAAAACTGTTTTTT. Its protein is CASSDLRDLWVEKLFF. The chain joins TRBV6-1 to TRBJ1-4; D may be TRBD1 (5 bases). CDR3 size: 16 residues. V dropped 3 bases and J dropped 7 bases, with 18 bases sitting between them. From germline, CDR1 is MNHNS and CDR2 SASEGT.

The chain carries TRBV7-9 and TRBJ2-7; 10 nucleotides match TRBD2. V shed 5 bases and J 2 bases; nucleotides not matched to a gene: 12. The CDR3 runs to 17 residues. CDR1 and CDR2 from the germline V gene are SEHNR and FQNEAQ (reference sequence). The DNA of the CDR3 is TGTGCCAGCAGCCCTCAATTTAGCGGGAGGACCCCCTACGAGCAGTACTTC. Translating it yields CASSPQFSGRTPYEQYF.

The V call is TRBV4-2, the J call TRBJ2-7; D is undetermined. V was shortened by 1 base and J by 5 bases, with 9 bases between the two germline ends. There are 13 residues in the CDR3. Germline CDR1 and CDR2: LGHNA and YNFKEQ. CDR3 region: CASSQADPNEQYF. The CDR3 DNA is TGTGCCAGCAGCCAAGCGGACCCAAACGAGCAGTACTTC.

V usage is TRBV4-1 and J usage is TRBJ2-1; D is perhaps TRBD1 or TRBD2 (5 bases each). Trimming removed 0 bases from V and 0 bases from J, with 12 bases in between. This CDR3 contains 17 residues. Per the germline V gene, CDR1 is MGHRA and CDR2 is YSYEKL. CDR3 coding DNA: TGCGCCAGCAGCCAAGATCCAGGGAGTCCCTCCTACAATGAGCAGTTCTTC. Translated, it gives CASSQDPGSPSYNEQFF.

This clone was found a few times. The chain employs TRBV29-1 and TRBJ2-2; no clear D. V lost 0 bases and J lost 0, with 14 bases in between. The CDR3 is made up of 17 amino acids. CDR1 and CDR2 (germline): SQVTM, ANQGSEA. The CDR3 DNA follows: TGCAGCGTTGAAGATCGTTATGGCGGAACGAACACCGGGGAGCTGTTTTTT. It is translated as CSVEDRYGGTNTGELFF.

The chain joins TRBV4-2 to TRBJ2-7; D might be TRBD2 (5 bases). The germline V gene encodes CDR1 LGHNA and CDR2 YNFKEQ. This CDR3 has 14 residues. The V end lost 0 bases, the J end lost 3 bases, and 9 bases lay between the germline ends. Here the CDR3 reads CASSQEPSHYEQYF. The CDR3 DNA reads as TGTGCCAGCAGCCAAGAGCCTAGCCACTACGAGCAGTACTTC.